This TCR beta chain was identified in a study of T cell responses to AZD1222 COVID-19 vaccine. Using immunoSEQ multiplex PCR, the repertoire was profiled, and TCRdb retains in-frame clones only, with some absent. The sample lists approximately 140,000 clones, about 93% occurring once. This clone was seen a few times. Germline V lookup: CDR1 SQVTM, CDR2 ANQGSEA. This CDR3 region has 15 residues. Trimming removed 0 bases from V and 1 base from J, with 12 bases in between. This TCR came from an adult in good health. The genes are TRBV29-1 and TRBJ1-2; a weak D match, TRBD1 (5 bases). The sample was peripheral blood, taken on day 0 of AZD1222 vaccination. In DNA, the CDR3 is TGCAGCGTTGAAGATCGACTACAGGTTAACTATGGCTACACCTTC. This sequence encodes CSVEDRLQVNYGYTF.